One sample yielded the 18 T cell receptor beta chains listed below, sequenced in a study of blood T cell repertoires in COVID-19. Here immunoSEQ multiplex PCR was the method, and the copy in TCRdb shows in-frame clones only, minus some. The table shows about 320,000 clones, with more than 90% occurring only once. The specimen was PBMCs or T cells enriched from blood (not recorded which). The origin of the receptors is a woman in her twenties or thirties who had been exposed to COVID-19.

The chain employs TRBV6-5 and TRBJ1-2; a weak D match, TRBD1 (6 bases). The ends were cut back, 5 bases at V and 1 base at J, with 11 bases in the middle. CDR3 length: 14 residues. Germline V gene sequence: CDR1 MNHEY, CDR2 SVGAGI. CDR3 DNA: TGTGCCAGCAGTACCGACAGGCTTAACTATGGCTACACCTTC. Residues: CASSTDRLNYGYTF.

This clone was detected a few times. V is TRBV5-1 and J is TRBJ2-3; a possible D gene is TRBD1 (5 bases). CDR1 SGHRS and CDR2 YFSETQ come from the germline V gene. This CDR3 is built from 13 residues. The ends were cut back, 4 bases at V and 2 bases at J, with 8 bases in the middle. Here the CDR3 DNA reads TGCGCCAGCAGCGCGGACAACACAGATACGCAGTATTTT. Protein sequence: CASSADNTDTQYF.

This clone was seen only once. This chain uses TRBV10-3 with TRBJ2-3, with 7 nucleotides matching TRBD2. The length of the CDR3 is 16 residues. V gave up 6 bases and J gave up 2 bases; unmatched junction bases: 11. Per germline, CDR1 ENHRY and CDR2 SYGVKD. CDR3 coding DNA: TGTGCCATCAGGGGGAGGGGCAGAGACCCCACAGATACGCAGTATTTT. This gives the protein CAIRGRGRDPTDTQYF.

This chain connects TRBV3-1 (or the pseudogene TRBV3-2) to TRBJ1-2; the match to TRBD1 covers 8 bases. The germline V gene has CDR1 LGHDT and CDR2 YNNKEL (reference sequence). With V trimmed by 4 bases and J by 3 bases, 4 bases remained unmatched. The CDR3 is 14 amino acids. The CDR3 nucleotides read TGTGCCAGCAGCCCAGGACAGGGAGACTATGGCTACACCTTC. It codes for CASSPGQGDYGYTF.

The chain joins TRBV5-5 to TRBJ1-1, with D possibly being TRBD1 (5 bases). V was pared by 1 base and J by 1 base, with 20 bases between. The CDR3 length is 18 residues. The germline V gene has CDR1 SGHKS and CDR2 YYEKEE (reference sequence). This chain's CDR3 is CASSLFPSLQAKNTEAFF. CDR3 bases: TGTGCCAGCAGCTTGTTCCCCTCCCTACAGGCTAAGAACACTGAAGCTTTCTTT. Drawing the rest from reference TRBV5-5 and TRBJ1-1, the complete variable domain is DAGVTQSPTHLIKTRGQQVTLRCSPISGHKSVSWYQQVLGQGPQFIFQYYEKEERGRGNFPDRFSARQFPNYSSELNVNALLLGDSALYLCASSLFPSLQAKNTEAFFGQGTRLTVV.

V gene TRBV19 combines with J gene TRBJ1-3, with unresolved D. Trimming stripped 3 bases from V and 1 base from J, with 13 bases between. CDR3 length equals 16 residues. The V gene's germline CDR1 is LNHDA and CDR2 SQIVND (reference sequence). The CDR3 DNA reads as TGTGCCAGTAGTATTTTCGGGGTTCGGTCTGGAAACACCATATATTTT. Translated: CASSIFGVRSGNTIYF.

The J gene is TRBJ2-7, the V gene TRBV29-1, with 12 positions matching TRBD2. Germline V gives CDR1 SQVTM, CDR2 ANQGSEA. Germline trimming cut 4 bases from V and 3 bases from J; bases unmatched to any gene: 4. CDR3 size: 14 residues. The CDR3 region is CSVGTSGGHYEQYF. DNA for the CDR3: TGCAGCGTTGGCACTAGCGGGGGGCACTACGAGCAGTACTTC.

This sequence joins TRBV6-6 and TRBJ2-5, with 9 bases matching TRBD2. This CDR3 region has 17 residues. Germline V gene lookup returns CDR1 MNHNY and CDR2 SVGAGI (reference sequence). The V segment lost 5 bases and the J segment 5 bases; nucleotides outside the gene matches: 15. CDR3 nucleotide sequence: TGTGCCAGCAGTCCCCCCAGGGGTAGCGGGGGTGATGAGACCCAGTACTTC. Translation gives CASSPPRGSGGDETQYF.

The CDR3 DNA reads as TGTGCCAGCTCACCAGTAGGGGCTTCGAGCACAGATACGCAGTATTTT. Translation gives CASSPVGASSTDTQYF. This chain connects TRBV18 to TRBJ2-3; tentative D call: TRBD1 (5 bases). Germline values: CDR1 KGHSH, CDR2 LQKENI. The ends were cut back, 2 bases at V and 0 bases at J, with 12 bases in the middle. The CDR3 covers 16 residues.

This chain links TRBV7-9 with TRBJ2-7, with 7 nucleotides matching TRBD1. The CDR3 is 14 residues long. Trimming removed 3 bases from V and 6 bases from J; junction bases left unmatched: 8. Germline V gene sequence: CDR1 SEHNR, CDR2 FQNEAQ (reference sequence). CDR3 in amino acids: CASSFRQGSSEQYF. DNA of the CDR3: TGTGCCAGCAGCTTTCGACAGGGTTCTTCCGAGCAGTACTTC.

The genes are TRBV5-1 and TRBJ1-1; 7 bases fit TRBD1. This CDR3 contains 15 residues. The germline V gene encodes CDR1 SGHRS and CDR2 YFSETQ. After removal of 0 bases from V and 0 bases from J, the junction contained 2 bases not matched to a gene. The DNA for the CDR3 is TGCGCCAGCAGCTTGGGGACAGGTTTGAACACTGAAGCTTTCTTT. This sequence encodes CASSLGTGLNTEAFF.

This chain links TRBV4-3 with TRBJ1-3; the match to TRBD1 covers 8 bases. The CDR3 length is 15 residues. V lost 1 base, J lost 5 bases, and 4 bases stayed unmatched. Germline lookup yields CDR1 LGHNA and CDR2 YSLEER. The CDR3 DNA sequence: TGCGCCAGCAGCCAAGGGGGACAGGCGAGAAACACCATATATTTT. Residues: CASSQGGQARNTIYF.

The chain is built from TRBV5-4 and TRBJ1-4, with 7 bases lining up with TRBD1. V lost 6 bases, J lost 0 bases, and 5 bases stayed unmatched. This CDR3 comprises 15 residues. Germline V gene sequence: CDR1 SGHNT, CDR2 YYREEE (reference sequence). The CDR3 bases are TGTGCCAGCACCCGACAGGGAGCAACTAATGAAAAACTGTTTTTT. Translation gives CASTRQGATNEKLFF.

J is TRBJ1-6 and V is TRBV19; D is undetermined. Looked up from germline, CDR1 is LNHDA and CDR2 is SQIVND (reference sequence). Trimming stripped 3 bases from V and 7 bases from J, with 4 bases between. The CDR3 covers 12 residues. This chain's CDR3 is CASSMRNSPLHF. The CDR3 coding sequence is TGTGCCAGTAGTATGCGGAATTCACCCCTCCACTTT.

This clone was counted a single time. The V and J genes are TRBV18 and TRBJ2-1, with 8 bases fitting TRBD1. There are 16 residues in the CDR3. CDR1 KGHSH and CDR2 LQKENI come from the germline V gene. After removal of 1 base from V and 4 bases from J, the junction contained 6 bases not matched to a gene. Written as DNA, the CDR3 is TGTGCCAGCTCACCACTGATCACAGGGGGTTACAATGAGCAGTTCTTC. It translates to CASSPLITGGYNEQFF.

This clone was recorded once. The chain couples TRBV4-2 to TRBJ1-2; TRBD1 agrees at 10 bases. This CDR3 is 15 amino acids long. The junction had 4 bases not matched to a gene; V was cut back by 2 bases and J by 4 bases. The germline gives CDR1 LGHNA, CDR2 YNFKEQ. CDR3 in amino acids: CASSQQTGGSYGYTF. Here the CDR3 DNA reads TGTGCCAGCAGCCAACAGACAGGGGGCAGCTATGGCTACACCTTC.

With regard to this clone: The sample carries other DNA sequences with the same CDR3. The chain has TRBV6-5 and TRBJ2-5; D ambiguous. Trimming took 4 bases from V and 2 from J, leaving 2 bases between them. CDR1 is MNHEY and CDR2 is SVGAGI in the germline V gene. The CDR3 has 11 residues. This chain's CDR3 is CASSSQETQYF. DNA for the CDR3: TGTGCCAGCAGTTCGCAAGAGACCCAGTACTTC.

The genes are TRBV29-1 and TRBJ1-4; D is undetermined. The V and J ends lost 4 bases and 7 bases respectively, with 10 bases between them. CDR1 is SQVTM, CDR2 ANQGSEA, per germline. The CDR3 extends over 12 amino acids. CDR3 amino acids: CSVGALSEKLFF. The CDR3 bases are TGCAGCGTTGGCGCCCTAAGTGAAAAACTGTTTTTT. The full variable domain, completed using reference TRBV29-1 and TRBJ1-4, is SAVISQKPSRDICQRGTSLTIQCQVDSQVTMMFWYRQQPGQSLTLIATANQGSEATYESGFVIDKFPISRPNLTFSTLTVSNMSPEDSSIYLCSVGALSEKLFFGSGTQLSVL.